These 21 T cell receptor beta chains share one sample of origin, sequenced in a study of blood T cell repertoires in COVID-19. Clones were read by immunoSEQ multiplex PCR, and TCRdb kept only the in-frame ones, dropping some. The sample has more than 45,000 clones, about 85% seen once; the top ten hold roughly a fifth. Source material: peripheral blood. The receptors stem from a woman over 75 with COVID-19, enrolled during active disease.

J is TRBJ1-2 and V is TRBV5-4; D not resolved. CDR1 is SGHNT and CDR2 is YYREEE in the germline V gene (reference sequence). V lost 0 bases and J 0 bases, leaving 12 bases between the germline ends. The CDR3 runs to 16 residues. CDR3 amino acids: CASSLGGKGANYGYTF. For the CDR3, the DNA is TGTGCCAGCAGCTTGGGAGGAAAAGGAGCTAACTATGGCTACACCTTC. The full variable domain, in which reference TRBV5-4 and TRBJ1-2 provide the parts outside the CDR3, is ETGVTQSPTHLIKTRGQQVTLRCSSQSGHNTVSWYQQALGQGPQFIFQYYREEENGRGNFPPRFSGLQFPNYSSELNVNALELDDSALYLCASSLGGKGANYGYTFGSGTRLTVV.

The chain carries TRBV3-1 (or the pseudogene TRBV3-2) and TRBJ1-3, with a possible D match to TRBD1 (5 bases). Trimming cost V 1 base and J 0 bases, with 19 bases left between them. In germline, CDR1 is LGHDT, CDR2 YNNKEL (reference sequence). The CDR3 contains 19 residues. CDR3 in amino acids: CASSQVFAGGTSSGNTIYF. DNA for the CDR3: TGTGCCAGCAGCCAAGTTTTCGCTGGAGGGACGAGCTCTGGAAACACCATATATTTT.

Here the CDR3 reads CAWRPGQGFSEQYF. The CDR3 bases are TGTGCCTGGAGACCGGGACAGGGGTTCTCCGAGCAGTACTTC. The chain couples TRBV30 to TRBJ2-7, with TRBD1 matching over 10 bases. This CDR3 has 14 residues. Germline CDR1 is GTSNPN and CDR2 is SVGIG (reference sequence). Unmatched junction bases numbered 8, after V lost 3 bases and J lost 6 bases.

V is TRBV3-1 (or the pseudogene TRBV3-2) and J is TRBJ2-3, with 7 bases that match TRBD2. The V gene's germline CDR1 is LGHDT and CDR2 YNNKEL (reference sequence). The trim removed 2 bases at V and 2 bases at J, leaving 4 bases unmatched. The CDR3 is 15 amino acids. In DNA form, the CDR3 reads TGTGCCAGCAGCCAATGGGCGGGGGACACAGATACGCAGTATTTT. This translates into CASSQWAGDTDTQYF.

This chain links TRBV4-1 with TRBJ2-3; D may be TRBD2 (5 bases). The CDR3 is made up of 16 amino acids. The germline V and J ends were trimmed by 5 bases and 6 bases, with 21 bases remaining between them. Germline V CDR1 and CDR2: MGHRA, YSYEKL. CDR3 in amino acids: CASSKHPGDSRDTQYF. The CDR3 DNA reads TGCGCCAGCAGCAAGCACCCCGGGGATAGTAGGGATACGCAGTATTTT.

The CDR3 here is CASSVGTGGIQETQYF. The CDR3 nucleotides read TGTGCCAGCAGCGTAGGGACAGGGGGCATCCAAGAGACCCAGTACTTC. This chain uses TRBV9 with TRBJ2-5, with 11 bases lining up with TRBD1. The germline CDR1 and CDR2 sequences are SGDLS and YYNGEE. J gave up 1 base and V 0 bases, and 2 bases lay outside the gene matches. The CDR3 is 16 residues long. The entire variable domain, with the rest obtained from reference TRBV9 and TRBJ2-5, is as follows: DSGVTQTPKHLITATGQRVTLRCSPRSGDLSVYWYQQSLDQGLQFLIQYYNGEERAKGNILERFSAQQFPDLHSELNLSSLELGDSALYFCASSVGTGGIQETQYFGPGTRLLVL.

The CDR3 protein is CASSSPDRTPHYEQYF. CDR3 sequence (DNA): TGTGCCAGCAGCTCGCCCGACAGGACCCCACACTACGAGCAGTACTTC. The chain combines TRBV7-9 with TRBJ2-7; possibly TRBD1 for D (6 bases). Germline lookup yields CDR1 SEHNR and CDR2 FQNEAQ (reference sequence). The CDR3 is 16 amino acids. V gave up 4 bases and J gave up 3 bases, with 19 bases separating them.

The chain carries TRBV7-2 and TRBJ1-2, with 9 bases that match TRBD1. CDR3 size: 18 residues. J gave up 1 base and V 0 bases, and 9 bases lay outside the gene matches. Germline CDR1 reads SGHTA; CDR2 reads FQGNSA. The CDR3 DNA reads TGTGCCAGCAGCTTAGCCCGGACAGGGGCGGGGGGTAACTATGGCTACACCTTC. Protein sequence: CASSLARTGAGGNYGYTF.

The CDR3 nucleotides read TGCGCCAGCAGTGGGGGGGCGGGGGCCAACGTCCTGACTTTC. It translates to CASSGGAGANVLTF. The V gene is TRBV5-1, the J gene TRBJ2-6, with TRBD2 as a possible D gene (7 bases). V was cut by 5 bases and J by 4 bases, with 10 bases left in between. CDR1 is SGHRS and CDR2 is YFSETQ in the germline V gene. The CDR3 runs to 14 residues.

The count of this clone is one. V usage is TRBV7-8 and J usage is TRBJ2-7; no definite D call. Germline V gives CDR1 SGHVS, CDR2 FQNEAQ. CDR3 length: 11 amino acids. The V and J ends lost 5 bases and 4 bases respectively, with 6 bases between them. The CDR3 bases are TGTGCCAGCAGCCCGCGATACGAGCAGTACTTC. Translated: CASSPRYEQYF.

This clone was seen a single time. The chain is built from TRBV7-2 and TRBJ1-5, with D possibly matching TRBD1 (5 bases). This CDR3 spans 14 amino acids. CDR1 is SGHTA and CDR2 is FQGNSA in the germline V gene. V was clipped by 3 bases and J by 4 bases, with 10 bases between them. The CDR3 DNA sequence: TGTGCCAGCAGCTTCGTGGGGGGAAATCAGCCCCAGCATTTT. This translates into CASSFVGGNQPQHF.

The chain employs TRBV6-5 and TRBJ1-1; no reliable D call. Trimming shortened V by 2 bases and J by 10 bases, and 11 bases separated the two germline ends. The CDR3 covers 12 residues. Germline loops: CDR1 MNHEY, CDR2 SVGAGI. CDR3 region: CASSYVSTRAFF. Written as DNA, the CDR3 is TGTGCCAGCAGTTACGTGTCCACGAGAGCTTTCTTT.

This rearrangement joins TRBV20-1 to TRBJ1-2; TRBD1 aligns across 8 bases. The junction had 4 bases not matched to a gene; V was cut back by 5 bases and J by 8 bases. The CDR3 has 11 amino acids. Germline CDR1 is DFQATT and CDR2 is SNEGSKA (reference sequence). The DNA for the CDR3 is TGCAGTGCTTCGACAGGGGTAGGCTACACCTTC. Its protein is CSASTGVGYTF.

The V call is TRBV5-1, the J call TRBJ2-7; D remains ambiguous. V lost 4 bases, J lost 1 base, and 6 bases lay in between. This CDR3 is 12 amino acids long. Germline CDR1 reads SGHRS; CDR2 reads YFSETQ. The CDR3, as DNA: TGCGCCAGCAGCCTCCCGTCCTACGAGCAGTACTTC. Protein product: CASSLPSYEQYF. The full variable domain, with the rest looked up from reference TRBV5-1 and TRBJ2-7, is KAGVTQTPRYLIKTRGQQVTLSCSPISGHRSVSWYQQTPGQGLQFLFEYFSETQRNKGNFPGRFSGRQFSNSRSEMNVSTLELGDSALYLCASSLPSYEQYFGPGTRLTVT.

This chain uses TRBV7-9 with TRBJ1-1; 9 bases fit TRBD1. V lost 4 bases and J lost 4; bases outside the gene matches: 7. This CDR3 is built from 15 residues. The germline V gene encodes CDR1 SEHNR and CDR2 FQNEAQ (reference sequence). The CDR3, as DNA: TGTGCCAGCAGCTCGACAGGGGGAAGGGGCACTGAAGCTTTCTTT. Its translation: CASSSTGGRGTEAFF. The variable domain in full, completed from reference TRBV7-9 and TRBJ1-1, reads DTGVSQNPRHKITKRGQNVTFRCDPISEHNRLYWYRQTLGQGPEFLTYFQNEAQLEKSRLLSDRFSAERPKGSFSTLEIQRTEQGDSAMYLCASSSTGGRGTEAFFGQGTRLTVV.

The genes are TRBV5-3 and TRBJ1-2; 9 nucleotides agree with TRBD1. TRBV5-3 is recorded as an ORF, its role being uncertain. With V trimmed by 4 bases and J by 4 bases, 23 bases remained unmatched. This CDR3 spans 20 amino acids. The chain's CDR3 is CARSEKRVGQGITASYGYTF. The CDR3 coding sequence is TGTGCCAGAAGCGAAAAAAGGGTGGGACAGGGAATTACGGCGAGCTATGGCTACACCTTC.

V is TRBV6-5 and J is TRBJ2-2; D unresolved. CDR1 MNHEY and CDR2 SVGAGI come from the germline V gene. V lost 3 bases and J lost 0, with 8 bases in between. This CDR3 region has 15 residues. The CDR3 sequence is CASSYTTTNTGELFF. DNA for the CDR3: TGTGCCAGCAGTTATACCACAACGAACACCGGGGAGCTGTTTTTT.

The rearrangement links TRBV6-5 to TRBJ1-4, with 9 positions matching TRBD1. V dropped 6 bases and J dropped 5; count of bases not matched to a gene: 4. The CDR3 extends over 14 amino acids. Germline CDR1 is MNHEY and CDR2 is SVGAGI. CDR3 sequence reads: CASRPDRGNEKLFF. The CDR3 DNA reads TGTGCCAGCAGGCCGGACAGGGGCAATGAAAAACTGTTTTTT.

The chain joins TRBV14 to TRBJ2-3; TRBD2 agrees at 12 bases. After removal of 3 bases from V and 3 bases from J, the junction contained 4 bases not matched to a gene. The CDR3 length is 16 residues. The germline CDR1 and CDR2 sequences are SGHDN and FVKESK. The CDR3 here is CASSHGLAGRTDTQYF. The CDR3 DNA follows: TGTGCCAGCAGCCATGGACTAGCGGGGCGTACAGATACGCAGTATTTT.

This clone was observed once. The genes are TRBV6-5 and TRBJ1-5; D gene ambiguous. Germline loops: CDR1 MNHEY, CDR2 SVGAGI. This CDR3 has 14 amino acids. Trimming left V 6 bases short and J 7 bases short, with 16 bases between. CDR3 nucleotide sequence: TGTGCCAGCAGGCCCGATCACCGGGGACAGCCCCAGCATTTT. It yields the protein CASRPDHRGQPQHF.

CDR3 sequence reads: CASSRGQGYQETQYF. CDR3 nucleotide sequence: TGTGCCAGCAGTCGGGGACAGGGGTACCAAGAGACCCAGTACTTC. The chain is built from TRBV28 and TRBJ2-5; 10 nucleotides line up with TRBD1. CDR1 MDHEN and CDR2 SYDVKM come from the germline V gene. Germline trimming cut 5 bases from V and 0 bases from J; bases unmatched to any gene: 3. The length of the CDR3 is 15 residues.